This T cell receptor (beta chain) was identified during a study of cytomegalovirus exposure and HLA in healthy donors (dated by TCRdb to between 2016 and 2019). About the full investigation: The approximately 710 repertoires of the first cohort and the 120 or so validation repertoires were produced on the same platform, according to a later analysis. Along with the approximately 700-subject first cohort, a separate validation cohort of over a hundred different subjects was used. To predict cytomegalovirus infection status, the study combined high-throughput TCR immunosequencing, statistical association of individual TCRs with disease status, and machine learning. The aim of the study was to test whether cataloging public T cell receptors could identify signatures of past pathogen exposure.

Library preparation was by the immunoSEQ multiplex PCR assay. The original pipeline was this. To diagnose cytomegalovirus status from the catalog of TCR beta chain sequences, a statistical classification framework was built. TCRdb provides this immuneACCESS table in a form limited to in-frame rearrangements. Some clones are lacking; in checked studies, under half of them reflect an unresolved V gene, and why the rest are absent is not known. Clone size and the V and J calls come from that table; the DNA yielded D and trimming. This sample has around 60,000 clones in its table, and about 95% of those were observed once. The ten largest clones represent roughly 6.3% of the sample. V lost 3 bases and J lost 1 base; the stretch between them is 6 bases long. From the germline V gene, CDR1 is SGHAT and CDR2 is FQNNGV. The CDR3 starts with the cysteine, ends with the phenylalanine, and has 13 residues. The sequence is cut down to CDR3 DNA, 39 bases in frame from base 1.

What the work shows at the level of the full study, not this receptor alone: In a later analysis, TCRs clustered in the first cohort were found to also tend to co-occur in the 100 to 150 validation repertoires, with 94% of cluster scores above 0. A few of the identified cytomegalovirus-associated TCR beta chains were confirmed in vitro to be specific for cytomegalovirus antigens. It was suggested by the authors that the approach could potentially be generalized to other disease states and immunological phenotypes. Cytomegalovirus status was reported to be diagnosed by the classifier with high specificity and sensitivity in both the original and validation cohorts. All 120 repertoires were used to score co-occurrence in the validation cohort in a later analysis, because that analysis had no HLA typing for the cohort. A total of 164 TCR beta chains were listed by the study as associated with cytomegalovirus. Most TCR sequences were observed very rarely across donors, whereas some public TCRs were present in many individuals.

About this clone itself: What this receptor recognizes is not known. No base quality values were provided; no much bigger clone lies one nucleotide off. The sample carries other DNA sequences with the same CDR3.

The donors belonged to the validation cohort of approximately 130 subjects, which was separate from the approximately 700-subject first cohort. Sequencing used PBMCs. The chain employs TRBV11-2 and TRBJ1-1; the D segment could be TRBD1, given 5 matching bases. This TCR was recovered from a woman between 18 and 29 years old in good health and CMV-seropositive. CDR3 protein: CASSLGGNTEAFF. The DNA sequence is as follows: TGTGCCAGCAGCTTGGGGGGGAACACTGAAGCTTTCTTT.